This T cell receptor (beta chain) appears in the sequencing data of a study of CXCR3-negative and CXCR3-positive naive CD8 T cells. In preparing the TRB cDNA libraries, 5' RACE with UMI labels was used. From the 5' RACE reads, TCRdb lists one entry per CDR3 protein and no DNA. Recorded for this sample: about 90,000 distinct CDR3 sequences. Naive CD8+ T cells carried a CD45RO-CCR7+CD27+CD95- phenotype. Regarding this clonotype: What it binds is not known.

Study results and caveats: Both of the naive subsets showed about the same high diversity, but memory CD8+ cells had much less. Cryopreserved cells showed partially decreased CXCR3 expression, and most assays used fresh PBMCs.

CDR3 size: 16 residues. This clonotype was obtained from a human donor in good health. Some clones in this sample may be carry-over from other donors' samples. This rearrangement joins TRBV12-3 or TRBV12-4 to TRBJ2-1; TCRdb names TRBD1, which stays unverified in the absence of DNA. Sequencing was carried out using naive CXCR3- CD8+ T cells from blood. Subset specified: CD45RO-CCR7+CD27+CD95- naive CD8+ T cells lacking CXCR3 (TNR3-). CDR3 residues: CASSPRQGARDNEQFF.